Included here is one TCR beta chain sequence, with context. Antigen specificity is unknown. The data belong to a study of T cell responses to AZD1222 COVID-19 vaccine. The CDR3 totals 14 residues. V lost 5 bases and J 1 base, leaving 11 bases between the germline ends. Germline assignment: CDR1 LNHDA and CDR2 SQIVND (reference sequence). TCRdb keeps only in-frame clones here, not all; method: immunoSEQ multiplex PCR. This table holds 150,000 to 200,000 clones, 88% found once. Whole-study results and caveats: Baseline seropositivity occurred in only 5 to 7 AZD1222 recipients. Two AZD1222 doses significantly raised spike-specific TCR breadth and depth over controls. Repertoire sampling occurred only after the peak T cell response. The sample set comprised mostly white British donors with more females, and clonal diversity was possibly underestimated.

Specimen: peripheral blood, collected 28 days after the second AZD1222 dose. This clonotype was sampled from an adult who received the AZD1222 COVID-19 vaccine. The chain links TRBV19 to TRBJ1-1, with D possibly being TRBD1 (5 bases). The CDR3 region is CASSLGTENTEAFF. The CDR3 nucleotides read TGTGCCAGTAGTCTCGGGACGGAGAACACTGAAGCTTTCTTT.